The 21 T cell receptor beta chains presented below share a single source sample, sequenced in a study of monozygotic twins with cystic fibrosis. The assay was immunoSEQ multiplex PCR, and TCRdb's table has in-frame clones only and misses some. This sample has about 24,000 clones; approximately 90% occur once, and the top ten carry less than 1.5%. Sequenced sample: blood. These receptors originate from a woman younger than 45 with cystic fibrosis.

The rearrangement links TRBV5-1 to TRBJ1-5, with D tentatively TRBD1 (6 bases). Germline V gene lookup returns CDR1 SGHRS and CDR2 YFSETQ. The CDR3 consists of 14 residues. V was trimmed by 1 base and J by 8 bases, leaving 13 bases between them. Here the CDR3 DNA reads TGCGCCAGCAGCTTGTGGGGAGGGGGTGAGCCCCAGCATTTT. This translates into CASSLWGGGEPQHF.

The chain uses TRBV7-8 and TRBJ2-5; D is undetermined. This CDR3 spans 14 amino acids. V was pared by 4 bases and J by 1 base, with 10 bases between. CDR1 is SGHVS and CDR2 is FQNEAQ in the germline V gene. The CDR3 loop reads CASSSSDFQETQYF. In DNA, the CDR3 is TGTGCCAGCAGCTCGTCGGATTTCCAAGAGACCCAGTACTTC.

This clone was counted between two and nine times. The rearrangement links TRBV5-1 to TRBJ1-1; D remains ambiguous. Trimming stripped 0 bases from V and 4 bases from J, with 7 bases between. Germline-derived CDR1 and CDR2 are SGHRS and YFSETQ. The CDR3 is 13 amino acids. The DNA of the CDR3 is TGCGCCAGCAGCTTGGTCGGGGTCACTGAAGCTTTCTTT. This sequence encodes CASSLVGVTEAFF.

V usage is TRBV6-6 and J usage is TRBJ2-5; the match to TRBD2 covers 7 bases. Germline trimming cut 5 bases from V and 4 bases from J; bases unmatched to any gene: 7. CDR1 is MNHNY and CDR2 is SVGAGI in the germline V gene (reference sequence). The CDR3 runs 14 residues. CDR3 sequence (DNA): TGTGCCAGCAGTCTCGGGGGGAGGGGAGAGACCCAGTACTTC. Translated, it gives CASSLGGRGETQYF.

This clone was seen a handful of times. The chain carries TRBV29-1 and TRBJ2-1; D is unclear. This CDR3 spans 12 amino acids. CDR1 SQVTM and CDR2 ANQGSEA come from the germline V gene. The germline V and J ends were trimmed by 6 bases and 6 bases, with 12 bases remaining between them. CDR3 region: CSVQQTANEQFF. CDR3 coding DNA: TGCAGCGTCCAACAGACTGCCAATGAGCAGTTCTTC.

This chain links TRBV6-4 with TRBJ1-2, with D possibly being TRBD1 (5 bases). This CDR3 is 12 amino acids long. Germline CDR1 reads MRHNA; CDR2 reads SNTAGT. V dropped 8 bases and J dropped 2 bases, with 9 bases sitting between them. CDR3 nucleotide sequence: TGTGCCAGCCGGGACGGAAACTATGGCTACACCTTC. This gives the protein CASRDGNYGYTF.

This chain uses TRBV5-1 with TRBJ2-5; TRBD1 agrees at 9 bases. The CDR3 loop spans 13 amino acids. V lost 7 bases, J lost 5 bases, and 6 bases stayed unmatched. Germline CDR1 and CDR2: SGHRS and YFSETQ. CDR3 in DNA: TGCGCCAGCTCACAGGGGGCGCGGGAGACCCAGTACTTC. Protein sequence: CASSQGARETQYF.

The chain employs TRBV5-1 and TRBJ2-1, with 15 bases aligning to TRBD2. In germline, CDR1 is SGHRS, CDR2 YFSETQ. J lost 5 bases, V lost 3 bases, and 12 bases had no gene match. The CDR3 consists of 19 residues. Here the CDR3 reads CASSSVLGLAGGIHNEQFF. The CDR3 DNA is TGCGCCAGCAGCTCGGTTCTGGGACTAGCGGGGGGAATTCACAATGAGCAGTTCTTC.

V and J are TRBV5-6 and TRBJ2-7, with 7 bases lining up with TRBD1. CDR3 length: 14 amino acids. J lost 3 bases, V lost 3 bases, and 6 bases had no gene match. The germline V gene has CDR1 SGHDT and CDR2 YYEEEE. In DNA form, the CDR3 reads TGTGCCAGCAGCTGGCGACAGGGATACTACGAGCAGTACTTC. Amino acids: CASSWRQGYYEQYF. Full variable domain (missing parts from reference TRBV5-6 and TRBJ2-7): DAGVTQSPTHLIKTRGQQVTLRCSPKSGHDTVSWYQQALGQGPQFIFQYYEEEERQRGNFPDRFSGHQFPNYSSELNVNALLLGDSALYLCASSWRQGYYEQYFGPGTRLTVT.

This clone has just a few counts. The chain recombines TRBV7-8 with TRBJ1-3; the D gene is possibly TRBD1 (5 bases). This CDR3 comprises 13 residues. Deletions cut 5 bases from V and 3 bases from J, with 8 bases between. The germline CDR1 and CDR2 sequences are SGHVS and FQNEAQ. In DNA, the CDR3 is TGTGCCAGCAGCCGGGACGGTGGAAACACCATATATTTT. This translates into CASSRDGGNTIYF.

The genes are TRBV2 and TRBJ2-7; TRBD1 matches at 7 bases. Per the germline V gene, CDR1 is SNHLY and CDR2 is FYNNEI. V dropped 3 bases and J dropped 4; count of bases not matched to a gene: 9. The CDR3 has 15 residues. The CDR3 DNA follows: TGTGCCAGCAGTGAGAGGGGGCCCTTGCTATACGAGCAGTACTTC. This codes for CASSERGPLLYEQYF.

This chain connects TRBV7-2 to TRBJ2-7, with D perhaps matching TRBD2 (6 bases). The CDR3 has 15 amino acids. V lost 5 bases and J lost 3, with 17 bases in between. Germline values: CDR1 SGHTA, CDR2 FQGNSA. The CDR3 DNA follows: TGTGCCAGCAGCCGAAACCCTAGCGAGAACTACGAGCAGTACTTC. Its protein is CASSRNPSENYEQYF.

The rearrangement links TRBV5-8 to TRBJ1-6; D is unclear. Germline V lookup: CDR1 SGHTS, CDR2 YDEGEE. The CDR3 covers 14 residues. Between the trimmed V and J ends, which lost 4 bases and 8 bases, there was a span of 13 bases. The CDR3 region has the DNA TGTGCCAGCAGCCCTGACATTGGTTATTCACCCCTCCACTTT. Its protein is CASSPDIGYSPLHF.

The CDR3 DNA follows: TGCGCCAGCAGCTTGGCGGGGGACCGTAGCTCCTACGAGCAGTACTTC. This encodes CASSLAGDRSSYEQYF. The chain combines TRBV5-1 with TRBJ2-7; D possibly corresponds to TRBD2 (6 bases). V lost 0 bases, J lost 0 bases, and 13 bases lay in between. The CDR3 is 16 amino acids. CDR1 SGHRS and CDR2 YFSETQ come from the germline V gene.

The V call is TRBV11-3, the J call TRBJ1-2; D ambiguous. V lost 5 bases and J 3 bases, leaving 10 bases between the germline ends. CDR1 SGHNT and CDR2 YENEEA come from the germline V gene. The CDR3 totals 13 residues. As DNA, the CDR3 is TGTGCCAGCAGCCCACCAGGCGACTATGGCTACACCTTC. Its translation is CASSPPGDYGYTF.

The rearrangement links TRBV5-1 to TRBJ1-4, with D maybe TRBD1 (6 bases). CDR1 and CDR2 (germline): SGHRS, YFSETQ. Trimming took 6 bases from V and 8 from J, leaving 17 bases between them. The length of the CDR3 is 14 residues. CDR3 region: CASTPGTTGEKLFF. The DNA of the CDR3 is TGCGCCAGCACCCCCGGGACAACGGGAGAAAAACTGTTTTTT.

The chain uses TRBV5-6 and TRBJ1-1, with D perhaps TRBD1 (6 bases). There are 15 residues in the CDR3. Trimming removed 3 bases at V and 1 base at J, with 13 bases between. The germline CDR1 and CDR2 sequences are SGHDT and YYEEEE. The CDR3 sequence is CASSSVPTGNTEAFF. CDR3 in DNA: TGTGCCAGCAGCTCCGTCCCGACAGGGAACACTGAAGCTTTCTTT.

This chain connects TRBV5-8 to TRBJ1-5; D is uncertain. With 0 bases removed from V and 9 bases from J, the gap between germline ends came to 13 bases. This CDR3 contains 14 residues. The germline V gene encodes CDR1 SGHTS and CDR2 YDEGEE. The CDR3 DNA reads TGTGCCAGCAGCTTGGCCGGCGTAATTACGCCCCAGCATTTT. Its protein product is CASSLAGVITPQHF.

A few counts support this clone. The chain joins TRBV10-1 to TRBJ1-6; TRBD1 agrees at 7 bases. CDR3 size: 13 residues. Germline CDR1 WNHNN, CDR2 SYGVQD (reference sequence). V lost 10 bases, J lost 13 bases, and 13 bases stayed unmatched. Written as DNA, the CDR3 is TGCGCCACCGCTCCGGGACAGCATGACCCCCTCCACTTT. It codes for CATAPGQHDPLHF.

This clone was observed a single time. This chain connects TRBV19 to TRBJ2-2, with 10 bases aligning to TRBD1. The CDR3 is 16 residues long. V trimming: 5 bases; J trimming: 4 bases; junction bases outside the gene matches: 7. Looked up from germline, CDR1 is LNHDA and CDR2 is SQIVND (reference sequence). The chain's CDR3 is CASSAPGDRGTGELFF. CDR3 DNA: TGTGCCAGTAGTGCCCCTGGGGACAGGGGCACCGGGGAGCTGTTTTTT.

The rearrangement links TRBV11-2 to TRBJ2-7, with 9 nucleotides matching TRBD1. V lost 5 bases to trimming and J lost 4 bases; unmatched junction nucleotides: 9. The CDR3 covers 15 residues. Germline CDR1 and CDR2: SGHAT and FQNNGV. CDR3 DNA sequence: TGTGCCAGCAGCCTCTTCGGGACAGGGCCGTACGAGCAGTACTTC. Its translation: CASSLFGTGPYEQYF.